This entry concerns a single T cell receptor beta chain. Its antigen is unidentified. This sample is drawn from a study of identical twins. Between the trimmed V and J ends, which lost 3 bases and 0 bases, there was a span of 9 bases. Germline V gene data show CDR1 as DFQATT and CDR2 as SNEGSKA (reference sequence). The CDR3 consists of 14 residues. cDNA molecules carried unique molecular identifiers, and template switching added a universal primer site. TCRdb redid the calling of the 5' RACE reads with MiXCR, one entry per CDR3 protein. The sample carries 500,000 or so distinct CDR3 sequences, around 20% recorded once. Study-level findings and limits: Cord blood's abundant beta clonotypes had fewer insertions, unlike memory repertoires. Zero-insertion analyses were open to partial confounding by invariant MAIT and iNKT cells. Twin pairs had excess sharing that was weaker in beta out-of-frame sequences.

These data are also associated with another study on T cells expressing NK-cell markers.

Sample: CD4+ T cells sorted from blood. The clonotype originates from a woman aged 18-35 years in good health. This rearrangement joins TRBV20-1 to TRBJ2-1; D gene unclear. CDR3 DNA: TGCAGTGCTAGCAACAGAAACTCCTACAATGAGCAGTTCTTC. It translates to CSASNRNSYNEQFF.